The 30 T cell receptor beta chains listed next were all sequenced from one sample in a study of T cell responses to AZD1222 COVID-19 vaccine (dated by TCRdb to 2020 to 2023). Explained via the paper, the time point label denotes: about 28 days (+/-7) after the second vaccine dose. The library was prepared using the immunoSEQ multiplex PCR assay. The clones in this table, taken by TCRdb from immuneACCESS, are in-frame only. Not every clone is retained; where verified, under half of the shortfall comes from an unresolved V gene, and the cause of the rest is unknown. The sample table holds 100,000 to 140,000 clones, of which roughly 90% were seen once. More than 8% of the sample is in the top ten clones. This material consisted of peripheral blood, taken 28 days after the second AZD1222 dose. The receptors were gathered from an adult who received the AZD1222 COVID-19 vaccine.

The chain has TRBV18 and TRBJ1-5; D unresolved. The CDR3 spans 13 residues. V lost 5 bases, J lost 4 bases, and 9 bases lay in between. Germline lookup yields CDR1 KGHSH and CDR2 LQKENI. The CDR3 nucleotides are TGTGCCAGCTCAAGGGCCGATAATCAGCCCCAGCATTTT. Its protein is CASSRADNQPQHF.

This chain connects TRBV19 to TRBJ2-1; 8 bases line up with TRBD2. Trimming took 6 bases from V and 7 from J; bases not matched to a gene: 11. The CDR3 covers 15 residues. Germline values: CDR1 LNHDA, CDR2 SQIVND (reference sequence). In DNA form, the CDR3 reads TGTGCCAGTAGCATCCGACTAGCGAACCTTAATGAGCAGTTCTTC. Translated, it gives CASSIRLANLNEQFF.

The genes are TRBV19 and TRBJ1-1; D is possibly TRBD1 (5 bases). The CDR3 runs to 14 residues. Germline CDR1 is LNHDA and CDR2 is SQIVND (reference sequence). V dropped 2 bases and J dropped 5 bases, with 12 bases sitting between them. CDR3 DNA: TGTGCCAGTAGTATAAGGGGTACAAGGACTGAAGCTTTCTTT. Translated: CASSIRGTRTEAFF. Using reference TRBV19 and TRBJ1-1 for the parts outside the CDR3, the full variable domain is DGGITQSPKYLFRKEGQNVTLSCEQNLNHDAMYWYRQDPGQGLRLIYYSQIVNDFQKGDIAEGYSVSREKKESFPLTVTSAQKNPTAFYLCASSIRGTRTEAFFGQGTRLTVV.

This clone was counted between two and nine times. V usage is TRBV5-6 and J usage is TRBJ1-6; the match to TRBD1 covers 7 bases. CDR3 size: 18 residues. J gave up 4 bases and V 0 bases, and 10 bases lay outside the gene matches. Germline CDR1 is SGHDT and CDR2 is YYEEEE. The DNA for the CDR3 is TGTGCCAGCAGCTTGGCCGGGACAGCCTACGGATATAATTCACCCCTCCACTTT. Residues: CASSLAGTAYGYNSPLHF.

This clone was recorded only once. This chain joins TRBV29-1 and TRBJ1-2, with D maybe TRBD1 (5 bases). Germline V lookup: CDR1 SQVTM, CDR2 ANQGSEA. This CDR3 spans 13 amino acids. The V gene lost 7 bases and the J gene lost 8 bases, with 20 bases spanning the gap. The CDR3 bases are TGCAGCGCTGTGCCGAGGGGTTTGGGAGGCTACACCTTC. Protein sequence: CSAVPRGLGGYTF. Complete variable domain (other parts from reference TRBV29-1 and TRBJ1-2): SAVISQKPSRDICQRGTSLTIQCQVDSQVTMMFWYRQQPGQSLTLIATANQGSEATYESGFVIDKFPISRPNLTFSTLTVSNMSPEDSSIYLCSAVPRGLGGYTFGSGTRLTVV.

The chain has TRBV29-1 and TRBJ1-2; D is unclear. CDR1 is SQVTM and CDR2 is ANQGSEA in the germline V gene. There are 12 residues in the CDR3. The V gene lost 2 bases and the J gene lost 7 bases, with 11 bases spanning the gap. CDR3 bases: TGCAGCGTTGAATCTCGCCATCTTGGCTACACCTTC. It translates to CSVESRHLGYTF.

The rearrangement uses TRBV4-1 and TRBJ1-6; possible D gene TRBD1, 5 bases. V was cut by 1 base and J by 11 bases, with 12 bases left in between. CDR1 MGHRA and CDR2 YSYEKL come from the germline V gene. The CDR3 is made up of 14 amino acids. The CDR3 sequence: CASSQGKGIPPLHF. CDR3 sequence (DNA): TGCGCCAGCAGCCAAGGGAAGGGGATTCCACCCCTCCACTTT.

V gene TRBV3-1 (or the pseudogene TRBV3-2) combines with J gene TRBJ2-3; D uncertain. The V gene's germline CDR1 is LGHDT and CDR2 YNNKEL (reference sequence). Trimming took off 2 bases at V and 3 bases at J, with 0 bases between the two ends. CDR3 length equals 11 residues. The CDR3 is CASSQTDTQYF. As DNA, the CDR3 is TGTGCCAGCAGCCAAACAGATACGCAGTATTTT.

V is TRBV12-3 or TRBV12-4 and J is TRBJ1-3; D is undetermined. This CDR3 has 12 residues. V was shortened by 6 bases and J by 4 bases, with 7 bases between the two germline ends. The CDR3: CASSQGGNTIYF. The CDR3 region has the DNA TGTGCCAGCAGCCAAGGGGGAAACACCATATATTTT.

V and J are TRBV2 and TRBJ2-5, with 10 bases aligning to TRBD1. The CDR3 runs 15 residues. Germline assignment: CDR1 SNHLY and CDR2 FYNNEI. Unmatched junction bases numbered 9, after V lost 6 bases and J lost 5 bases. CDR3 DNA sequence: TGTGCCAGCAGAGTACAGGGACAGGGGAGGGAGACCCAGTACTTC. Translating gives CASRVQGQGRETQYF.

J is TRBJ1-5 and V is TRBV6-5, with a possible D match to TRBD1 (5 bases). In germline, CDR1 is MNHEY, CDR2 SVGAGI. The germline V and J ends were trimmed by 6 bases and 5 bases, with 14 bases remaining between them. The CDR3 contains 14 residues. The CDR3 is CASSHGGEDQPQHF. The DNA for the CDR3 is TGTGCCAGCAGCCACGGGGGAGAGGATCAGCCCCAGCATTTT.

The chain couples TRBV18 to TRBJ2-1; no firm D call. CDR1 KGHSH and CDR2 LQKENI come from the germline V gene. There are 14 residues in the CDR3. Trimming removed 2 bases at V and 6 bases at J, with 11 bases between. CDR3: CASSPEIRINEQFF. In DNA, the CDR3 is TGTGCCAGCTCACCAGAGATCAGGATCAATGAGCAGTTCTTC.

This clone was counted between two and nine times. V gene TRBV7-9 combines with J gene TRBJ1-2; TRBD1 is a possible D gene (6 bases). The germline gives CDR1 SEHNR, CDR2 FQNEAQ (reference sequence). The CDR3 length is 13 residues. V dropped 2 bases and J dropped 6 bases, with 10 bases sitting between them. The DNA of the CDR3 is TGTGCCAGCAGCTTATCACAGGGAGATGGCTACACCTTC. It translates to CASSLSQGDGYTF.

V and J are TRBV4-1 and TRBJ1-2; weak D call: TRBD1 (6 bases). Trimming took 0 bases from V and 5 from J, leaving 16 bases between them. The germline gives CDR1 MGHRA, CDR2 YSYEKL. The CDR3 contains 16 residues. CDR3 loop: CASSQDPGQLFYGYTF. DNA for the CDR3: TGCGCCAGCAGCCAAGATCCCGGACAGCTTTTTTATGGCTACACCTTC.

V and J are TRBV5-1 and TRBJ2-2; D perhaps matches TRBD2 (6 bases). Trimming removed 5 bases from V and 1 base from J, with 9 bases in between. The CDR3 contains 14 residues. Germline V lookup: CDR1 SGHRS, CDR2 YFSETQ. DNA for the CDR3: TGCGCCAGCAGTCCCGGGGGGAACACCGGGGAGCTGTTTTTT. Translation: CASSPGGNTGELFF.

The CDR3 here is CASSAGQLSGNTIYF. The CDR3, as DNA: TGTGCCAGCAGCGCCGGACAGCTCTCTGGAAACACCATATATTTT. The chain joins TRBV2 to TRBJ1-3; TRBD1 is a possible D gene (6 bases). Germline assignment: CDR1 SNHLY and CDR2 FYNNEI. This CDR3 has 15 residues. V was cut by 6 bases and J by 0 bases, with 12 bases left in between.

The chain combines TRBV5-5 with TRBJ1-2; perhaps TRBD1 as D (5 bases). The germline V and J ends were trimmed by 4 bases and 2 bases, with 9 bases remaining between them. CDR3 length: 13 amino acids. The V gene's germline CDR1 is SGHKS and CDR2 YYEKEE (reference sequence). The CDR3 coding sequence is TGTGCCAGCAGCGTGACAGTAAACTATGGCTACACCTTC. Translating it yields CASSVTVNYGYTF.

This clone was recorded once. This rearrangement joins TRBV19 to TRBJ2-5; D gene uncertain. The CDR3 is 17 amino acids. CDR1 LNHDA and CDR2 SQIVND come from the germline V gene (reference sequence). The ends were cut back, 7 bases at V and 5 bases at J, with 26 bases in the middle. The CDR3 loop reads CASTQGGGARVRETQYF. In DNA, the CDR3 is TGTGCCAGTACCCAAGGTGGTGGAGCGCGAGTCCGGGAGACCCAGTACTTC.

CDR3 nucleotide sequence: TGTGCCACCAGTGATTCCACCTCCTATGGCTACACCTTC. It is translated as CATSDSTSYGYTF. The chain has TRBV24-1 and TRBJ1-2; no reliable D call. V gave up 2 bases and J gave up 4 bases, with 7 bases separating them. The CDR3 has 13 amino acids. Germline CDR1 is KGHDR and CDR2 is SFDVKD.

The chain recombines TRBV6-1 with TRBJ1-5; weak D call: TRBD1 (5 bases). Germline lookup yields CDR1 MNHNS and CDR2 SASEGT. Trimming removed 3 bases from V and 4 bases from J, with 13 bases in between. This CDR3 is built from 15 residues. The CDR3 nucleotides are TGTGCCAGCAGTGATTCGGGGGGGAGAAATCAGCCCCAGCATTTT. Amino acid sequence: CASSDSGGRNQPQHF.

The chain links TRBV9 to TRBJ2-2; the match to TRBD1 covers 9 bases. Germline CDR1 reads SGDLS; CDR2 reads YYNGEE. V lost 0 bases, J lost 4 bases, and 7 bases stayed unmatched. The CDR3 extends over 17 amino acids. The CDR3, as DNA: TGTGCCAGCAGCGTAGGCCCGGGACAGGGAGCCACCGGGGAGCTGTTTTTT. Protein product: CASSVGPGQGATGELFF.

This sequence joins TRBV18 and TRBJ2-5; 12 positions match TRBD2. The germline CDR1 and CDR2 sequences are KGHSH and LQKENI. This CDR3 spans 16 amino acids. V was clipped by 3 bases and J by 2 bases; unmatched bases: 4. CDR3 nucleotide sequence: TGTGCCAGCTCACCCCCTAGCGGGGGGGTACAAGAGACCCAGTACTTC. Amino acid sequence: CASSPPSGGVQETQYF. The complete variable domain, with remaining parts taken from reference TRBV18 and TRBJ2-5, reads NAGVMQNPRHLVRRRGQEARLRCSPMKGHSHVYWYRQLPEEGLKFMVYLQKENIIDESGMPKERFSAEFPKEGPSILRIQQVVRGDSAAYFCASSPPSGGVQETQYFGPGTRLLVL.

The chain combines TRBV6-1 with TRBJ1-2; D is ambiguous. CDR3 length equals 14 residues. V lost 0 bases and J lost 4, with 9 bases in between. The germline CDR1 and CDR2 sequences are MNHNS and SASEGT. In DNA form, the CDR3 reads TGTGCCAGCAGTGAAGCTGAGTCAAGCTATGGCTACACCTTC. This encodes CASSEAESSYGYTF.

This chain connects TRBV7-2 to TRBJ2-5, with TRBD2 as a possible D gene (5 bases). V lost 5 bases to trimming and J lost 3 bases, with 10 bases between them. Germline values: CDR1 SGHTA, CDR2 FQGNSA. The CDR3 length is 13 residues. CDR3 nucleotide sequence: TGTGCCAGCAGCCGGACTTACGAAGAGACCCAGTACTTC. Translating it yields CASSRTYEETQYF. Looking up the rest from reference TRBV7-2 and TRBJ2-5 gives the full variable domain: GAGVSQSPSNKVTEKGKDVELRCDPISGHTALYWYRQSLGQGLEFLIYFQGNSAPDKSGLPSDRFSAERTGGSVSTLTIQRTQQEDSAVYLCASSRTYEETQYFGPGTRLLVL.

This clone was recorded a few times. The chain uses TRBV6-5 and TRBJ2-1, with D perhaps matching TRBD2 (5 bases). V lost 7 bases, J lost 4 bases, and 17 bases lay in between. CDR1 and CDR2 from the germline V gene are MNHEY and SVGAGI. The CDR3 runs 15 residues. The CDR3 DNA reads TGTGCCAGCACTTCAACGAGGGCTTCTTACAATGAGCAGTTCTTC. This translates into CASTSTRASYNEQFF.

CDR3 residues: CASSQDRGGTFF. Written as DNA, the CDR3 is TGCGCCAGCAGCCAGGACAGGGGCGGGACTTTCTTT. The chain combines TRBV4-1 with TRBJ1-1; 9 nucleotides match TRBD1. This CDR3 is built from 12 residues. Germline-derived CDR1 and CDR2 are MGHRA and YSYEKL. The junction had 5 bases not matched to a gene; V was cut back by 3 bases and J by 12 bases.

The chain employs TRBV7-2 and TRBJ2-1; D unclear. CDR1 is SGHTA, CDR2 FQGNSA, per germline. This CDR3 contains 11 residues. V was cut by 2 bases and J by 12 bases, with 8 bases left in between. The DNA of the CDR3 is TGTGCCAGCAGCTTAACGGTCTGGCAGTTCTTC. Amino acid sequence: CASSLTVWQFF.

The genes are TRBV6-1 and TRBJ2-6; 11 positions agree with TRBD2. The germline V gene encodes CDR1 MNHNS and CDR2 SASEGT. This CDR3 region has 19 residues. V was clipped by 2 bases and J by 0 bases; unmatched bases: 6. CDR3 residues: CASSELAGGSDSGANVLTF. CDR3 sequence (DNA): TGTGCCAGCAGTGAACTAGCGGGAGGCTCCGACTCTGGGGCCAACGTCCTGACTTTC.

The chain couples TRBV12-3 or TRBV12-4 to TRBJ1-2, with a tentative D call TRBD1 (5 bases). Deletions cut 8 bases from V and 0 bases from J, with 10 bases between. CDR3 length: 13 amino acids. CDR3 bases: TGTGCCAGCCTGGGGCCGCCTAACTATGGCTACACCTTC. Encoded protein: CASLGPPNYGYTF.

The chain recombines TRBV18 with TRBJ2-1; 8 nucleotides align to TRBD1. V was pared by 3 bases and J by 6 bases, with 13 bases of the junction left unmatched. CDR3 size: 17 residues. The germline CDR1 and CDR2 sequences are KGHSH and LQKENI. The CDR3 protein is CASSPDWTGSVGNEQFF. The CDR3, as DNA: TGTGCCAGCTCACCCGATTGGACAGGGAGTGTAGGCAATGAGCAGTTCTTC.